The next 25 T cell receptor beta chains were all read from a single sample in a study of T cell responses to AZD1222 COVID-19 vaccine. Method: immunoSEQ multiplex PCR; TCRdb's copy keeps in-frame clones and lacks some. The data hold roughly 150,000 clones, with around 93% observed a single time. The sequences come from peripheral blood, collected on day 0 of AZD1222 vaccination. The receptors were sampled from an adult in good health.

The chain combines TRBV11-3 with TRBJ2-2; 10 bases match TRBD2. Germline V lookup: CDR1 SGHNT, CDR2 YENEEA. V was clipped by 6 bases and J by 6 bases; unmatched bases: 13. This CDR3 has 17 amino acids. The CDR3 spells CASSRAKASGSSGELFF. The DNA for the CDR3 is TGTGCCAGCAGTCGTGCAAAGGCTAGCGGGAGTTCCGGGGAGCTGTTTTTT.

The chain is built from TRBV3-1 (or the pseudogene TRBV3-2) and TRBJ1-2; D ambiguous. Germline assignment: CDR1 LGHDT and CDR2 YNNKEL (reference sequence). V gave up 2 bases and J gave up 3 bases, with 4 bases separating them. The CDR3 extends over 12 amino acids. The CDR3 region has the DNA TGTGCCAGCAGCCAATCCGACTATGGCTACACCTTC. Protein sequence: CASSQSDYGYTF.

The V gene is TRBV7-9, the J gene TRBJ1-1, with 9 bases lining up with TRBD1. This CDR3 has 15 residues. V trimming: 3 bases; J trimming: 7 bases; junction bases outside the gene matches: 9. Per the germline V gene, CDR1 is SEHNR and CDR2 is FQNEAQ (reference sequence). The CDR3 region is CASSFIGTGRNEAFF. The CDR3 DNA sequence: TGTGCCAGCAGCTTTATAGGGACAGGGAGAAATGAAGCTTTCTTT.

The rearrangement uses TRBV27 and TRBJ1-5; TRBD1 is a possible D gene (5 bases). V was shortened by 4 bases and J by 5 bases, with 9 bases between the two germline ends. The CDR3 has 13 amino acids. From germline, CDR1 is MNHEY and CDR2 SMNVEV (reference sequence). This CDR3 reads CASSSWGHQPQHF. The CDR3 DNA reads TGTGCCAGCAGTTCATGGGGACATCAGCCCCAGCATTTT.

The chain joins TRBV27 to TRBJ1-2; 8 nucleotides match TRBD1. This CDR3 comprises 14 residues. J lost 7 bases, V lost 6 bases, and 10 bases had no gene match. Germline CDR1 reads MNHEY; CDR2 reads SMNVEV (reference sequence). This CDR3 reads CASSQIGTGGGYTF. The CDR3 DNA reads TGTGCCAGCAGCCAGATTGGGACAGGTGGTGGCTACACCTTC.

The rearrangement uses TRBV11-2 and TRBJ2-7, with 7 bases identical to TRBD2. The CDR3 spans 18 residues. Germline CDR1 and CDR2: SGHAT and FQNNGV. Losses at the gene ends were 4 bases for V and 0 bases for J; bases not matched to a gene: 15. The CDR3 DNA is TGTGCCAGCAGCTCCCTGGGGAGGGAAGGCGGGAGCTCCTACGAGCAGTACTTC. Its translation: CASSSLGREGGSSYEQYF.

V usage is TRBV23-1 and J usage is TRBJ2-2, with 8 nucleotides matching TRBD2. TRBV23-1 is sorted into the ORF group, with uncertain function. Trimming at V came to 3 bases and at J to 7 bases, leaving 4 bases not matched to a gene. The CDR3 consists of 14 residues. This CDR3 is CASSHGTSDGELFF. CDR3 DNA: TGCGCCAGCAGTCATGGGACTAGTGACGGGGAGCTGTTTTTT.

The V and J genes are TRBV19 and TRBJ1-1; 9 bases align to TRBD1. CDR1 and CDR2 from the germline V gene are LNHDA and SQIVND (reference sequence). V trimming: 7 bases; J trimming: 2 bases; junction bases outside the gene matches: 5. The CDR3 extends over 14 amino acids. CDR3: CASNPGQGNTEAFF. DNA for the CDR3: TGTGCCAGTAACCCGGGACAGGGAAACACTGAAGCTTTCTTT.

For the CDR3, the DNA is TGTGCCATCAGTGCAGGTTCGGGGGAACGTAATGAAAAACTGTTTTTT. Translated: CAISAGSGERNEKLFF. The chain couples TRBV10-3 to TRBJ1-4, with TRBD1 as a possible D gene (5 bases). CDR1 ENHRY and CDR2 SYGVKD come from the germline V gene. The V and J ends lost 4 bases and 4 bases respectively, with 16 bases between them. The CDR3 consists of 16 residues.

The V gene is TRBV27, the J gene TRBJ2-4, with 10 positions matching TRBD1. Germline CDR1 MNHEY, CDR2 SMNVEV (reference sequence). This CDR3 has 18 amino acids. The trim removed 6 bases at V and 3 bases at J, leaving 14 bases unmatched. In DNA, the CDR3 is TGTGCCAGCAGACACGCAGACAGGGGGCCTACCGGCAAAAACATTCAGTACTTC. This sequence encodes CASRHADRGPTGKNIQYF.

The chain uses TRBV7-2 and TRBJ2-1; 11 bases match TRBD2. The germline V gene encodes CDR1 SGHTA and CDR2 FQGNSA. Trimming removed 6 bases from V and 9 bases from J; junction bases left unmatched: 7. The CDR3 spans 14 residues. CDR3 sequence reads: CASRQTSGSLEQFF. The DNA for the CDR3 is TGTGCCAGCAGGCAAACTAGCGGGAGCCTTGAGCAGTTCTTC.

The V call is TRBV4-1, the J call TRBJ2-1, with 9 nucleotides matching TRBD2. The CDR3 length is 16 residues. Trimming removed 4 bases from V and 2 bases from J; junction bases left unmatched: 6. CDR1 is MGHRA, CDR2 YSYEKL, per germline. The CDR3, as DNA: TGCGCCAGCAGCCCCCGGACTAGCGTAACCTACAATGAGCAGTTCTTC. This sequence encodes CASSPRTSVTYNEQFF.

The CDR3, as DNA: TGTGCCAGCAGCGTAGGGGGGTGGGAGACCCAGTACTTC. This codes for CASSVGGWETQYF. The chain is built from TRBV9 and TRBJ2-5; D could derive from TRBD1 or TRBD2 (5 bases each). The V end was cut by 0 bases, the J end by 5 bases, with 8 bases between. CDR1 is SGDLS and CDR2 is YYNGEE in the germline V gene. There are 13 residues in the CDR3.

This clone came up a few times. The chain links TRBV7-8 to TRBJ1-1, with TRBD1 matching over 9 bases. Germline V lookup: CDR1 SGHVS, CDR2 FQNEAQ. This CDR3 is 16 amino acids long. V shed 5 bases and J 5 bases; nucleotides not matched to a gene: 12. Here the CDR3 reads CASSPALGTGKTEAFF. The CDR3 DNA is TGTGCCAGCAGCCCTGCATTGGGGACAGGGAAAACTGAAGCTTTCTTT.

CDR3: CATSARDYEQYF. In nucleotides, the CDR3 is TGTGCCACCAGTGCCCGGGATTACGAGCAGTACTTC. The V call is TRBV24-1, the J call TRBJ2-7; perhaps TRBD2 as D (5 bases). The CDR3 contains 12 residues. Germline CDR1 reads KGHDR; CDR2 reads SFDVKD. V shed 5 bases and J shed 4 bases, with 8 bases lying between them.

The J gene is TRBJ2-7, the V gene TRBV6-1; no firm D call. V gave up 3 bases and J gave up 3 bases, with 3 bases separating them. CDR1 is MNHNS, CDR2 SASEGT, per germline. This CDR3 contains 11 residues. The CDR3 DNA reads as TGTGCCAGCAGTGATTTCTACGAGCAGTACTTC. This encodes CASSDFYEQYF.

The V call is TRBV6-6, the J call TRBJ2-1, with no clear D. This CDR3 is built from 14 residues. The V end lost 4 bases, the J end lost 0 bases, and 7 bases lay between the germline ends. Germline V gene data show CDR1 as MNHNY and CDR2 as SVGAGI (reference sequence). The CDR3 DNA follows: TGTGCCAGCAGTTTGACGGTCTCCTACAATGAGCAGTTCTTC. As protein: CASSLTVSYNEQFF.

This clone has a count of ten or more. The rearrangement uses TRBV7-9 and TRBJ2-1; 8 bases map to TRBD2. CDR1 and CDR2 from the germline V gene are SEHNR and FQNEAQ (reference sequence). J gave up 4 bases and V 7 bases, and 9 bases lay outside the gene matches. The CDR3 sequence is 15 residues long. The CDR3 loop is CASTSPSGSYNEQFF. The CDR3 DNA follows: TGTGCCAGCACCTCACCTAGCGGGTCGTACAATGAGCAGTTCTTC.

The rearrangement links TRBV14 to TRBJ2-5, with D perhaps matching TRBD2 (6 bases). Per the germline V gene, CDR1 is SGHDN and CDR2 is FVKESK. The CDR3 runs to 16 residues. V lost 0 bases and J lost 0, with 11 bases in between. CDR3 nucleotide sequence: TGTGCCAGCAGCCAAGAATGGGGGGTATACCAAGAGACCCAGTACTTC. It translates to CASSQEWGVYQETQYF.

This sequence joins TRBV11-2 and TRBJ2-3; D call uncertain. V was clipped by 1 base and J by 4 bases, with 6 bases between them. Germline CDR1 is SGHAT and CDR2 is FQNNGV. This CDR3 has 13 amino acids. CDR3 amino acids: CASSLGLSDTQYF. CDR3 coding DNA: TGTGCCAGCAGCTTAGGTCTGTCAGATACGCAGTATTTT.

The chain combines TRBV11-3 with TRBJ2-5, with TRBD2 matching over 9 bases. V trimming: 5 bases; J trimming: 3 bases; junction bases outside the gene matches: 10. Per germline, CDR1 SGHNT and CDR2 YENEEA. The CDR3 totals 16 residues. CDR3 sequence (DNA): TGTGCCAGCAGCCCCCGGACTAGCGATTATAAAGAGACCCAGTACTTC. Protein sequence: CASSPRTSDYKETQYF. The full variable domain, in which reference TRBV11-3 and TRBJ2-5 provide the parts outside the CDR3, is EAGVVQSPRYKIIEKKQPVAFWCNPISGHNTLYWYLQNLGQGPELLIRYENEEAVDDSQLPKDRFSAERLKGVDSTLKIQPAELGDSAVYLCASSPRTSDYKETQYFGPGTRLLVL.

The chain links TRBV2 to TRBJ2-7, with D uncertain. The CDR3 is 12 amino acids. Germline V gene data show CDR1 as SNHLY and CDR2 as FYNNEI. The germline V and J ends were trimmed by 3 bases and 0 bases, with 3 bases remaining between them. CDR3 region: CASSDHSYEQYF. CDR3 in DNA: TGTGCCAGCAGTGACCACTCCTACGAGCAGTACTTC.

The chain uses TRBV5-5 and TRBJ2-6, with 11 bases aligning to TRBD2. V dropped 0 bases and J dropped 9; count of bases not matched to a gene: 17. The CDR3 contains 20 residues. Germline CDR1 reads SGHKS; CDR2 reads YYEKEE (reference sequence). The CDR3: CASSLVLWLAGGPGGNVLTF. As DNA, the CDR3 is TGTGCCAGCAGCTTGGTCTTGTGGCTAGCGGGAGGCCCGGGCGGCAACGTCCTGACTTTC.

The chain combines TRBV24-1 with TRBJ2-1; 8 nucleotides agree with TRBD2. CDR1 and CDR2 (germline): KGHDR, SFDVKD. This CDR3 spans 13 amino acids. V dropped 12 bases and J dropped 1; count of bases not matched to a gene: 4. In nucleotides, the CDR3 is TGTGCCGCGGCTAGCGGGTCCTACAATGAGCAGTTCTTC. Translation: CAAASGSYNEQFF.

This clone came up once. DNA for the CDR3: TGTGCCAGCAGATCAGGGGGCGCGGGCAATCAGCCCCAGCATTTT. Translated: CASRSGGAGNQPQHF. V usage is TRBV7-2 and J usage is TRBJ1-5, with 8 bases aligning to TRBD1. Germline V gives CDR1 SGHTA, CDR2 FQGNSA. The CDR3 loop spans 15 amino acids. Germline trimming cut 6 bases from V and 2 bases from J; bases unmatched to any gene: 6.